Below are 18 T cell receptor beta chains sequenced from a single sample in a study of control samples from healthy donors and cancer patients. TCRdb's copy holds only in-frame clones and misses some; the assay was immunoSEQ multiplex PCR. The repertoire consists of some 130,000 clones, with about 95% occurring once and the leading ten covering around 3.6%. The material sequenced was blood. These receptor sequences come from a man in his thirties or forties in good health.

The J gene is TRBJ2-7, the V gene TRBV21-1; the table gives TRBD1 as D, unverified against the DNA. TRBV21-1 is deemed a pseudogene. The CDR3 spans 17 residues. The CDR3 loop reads CASSKGVRDSRNYEQYF. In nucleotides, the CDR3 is TGTGCCAGCAGCAAAGGCGTCCGGGACAGCCGGAACTACGAGCAGTACTTC.

The CDR3 DNA reads TGTGCCAGCAGCTTAGGGGCTGAGAACACTGAAGCTTTCTTT. This translates into CASSLGAENTEAFF. The rearrangement links TRBV7-9 to TRBJ1-1; D is undetermined. This CDR3 is built from 14 residues. CDR1 is SEHNR, CDR2 FQNEAQ, per germline (reference sequence). V shed 1 base and J shed 1 base, with 7 bases lying between them.

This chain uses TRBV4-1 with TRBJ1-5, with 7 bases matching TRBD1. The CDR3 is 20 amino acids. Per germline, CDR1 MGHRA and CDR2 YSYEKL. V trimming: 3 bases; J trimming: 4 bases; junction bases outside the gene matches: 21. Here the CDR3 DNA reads TGCGCCAGCAGCCAGACTTTAGGGGACCCGACAGGGAAGAGAAATCAGCCCCAGCATTTT. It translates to CASSQTLGDPTGKRNQPQHF.

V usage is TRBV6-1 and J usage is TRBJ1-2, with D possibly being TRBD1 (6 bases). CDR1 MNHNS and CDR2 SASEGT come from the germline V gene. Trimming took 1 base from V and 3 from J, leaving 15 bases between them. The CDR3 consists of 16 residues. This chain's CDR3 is CASSEGGVGAYYGYTF. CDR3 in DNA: TGTGCCAGCAGTGAAGGGGGTGTGGGGGCTTACTATGGCTACACCTTC.

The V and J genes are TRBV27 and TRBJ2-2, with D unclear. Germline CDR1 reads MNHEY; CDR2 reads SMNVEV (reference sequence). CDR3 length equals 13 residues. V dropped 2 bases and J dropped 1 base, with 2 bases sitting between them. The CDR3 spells CASSLMNTGELFF. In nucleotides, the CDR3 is TGTGCCAGCAGTTTAATGAACACCGGGGAGCTGTTTTTT.

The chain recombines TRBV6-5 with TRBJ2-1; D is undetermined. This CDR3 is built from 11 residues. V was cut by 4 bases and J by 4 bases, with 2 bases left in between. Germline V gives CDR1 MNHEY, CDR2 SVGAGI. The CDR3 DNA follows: TGTGCCAGCAGTTTGTACAATGAGCAGTTCTTC. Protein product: CASSLYNEQFF.

Written as DNA, the CDR3 is TGCAGCGTTGGAGGGACTAGCAATGAGCAGTTCTTC. Its protein is CSVGGTSNEQFF. The chain is built from TRBV29-1 and TRBJ2-1; 8 positions match TRBD2. The CDR3 loop spans 12 amino acids. CDR1 and CDR2 (germline): SQVTM, ANQGSEA. Trimming took 4 bases from V and 6 from J; bases not matched to a gene: 2.

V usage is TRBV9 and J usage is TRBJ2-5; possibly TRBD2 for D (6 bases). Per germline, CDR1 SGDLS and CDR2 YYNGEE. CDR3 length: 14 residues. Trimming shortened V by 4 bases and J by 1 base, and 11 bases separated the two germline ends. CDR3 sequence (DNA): TGTGCCAGCAGCACCTCCGGGAGCCAAGAGACCCAGTACTTC. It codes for CASSTSGSQETQYF. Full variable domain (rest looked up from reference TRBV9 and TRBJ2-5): DSGVTQTPKHLITATGQRVTLRCSPRSGDLSVYWYQQSLDQGLQFLIQYYNGEERAKGNILERFSAQQFPDLHSELNLSSLELGDSALYFCASSTSGSQETQYFGPGTRLLVL.

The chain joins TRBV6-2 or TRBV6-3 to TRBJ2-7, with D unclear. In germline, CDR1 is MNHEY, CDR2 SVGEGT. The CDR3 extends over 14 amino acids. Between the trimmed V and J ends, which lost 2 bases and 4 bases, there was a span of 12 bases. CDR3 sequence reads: CASSYGLTYYEQYF. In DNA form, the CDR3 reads TGTGCCAGCAGTTACGGCCTGACCTATTACGAGCAGTACTTC.

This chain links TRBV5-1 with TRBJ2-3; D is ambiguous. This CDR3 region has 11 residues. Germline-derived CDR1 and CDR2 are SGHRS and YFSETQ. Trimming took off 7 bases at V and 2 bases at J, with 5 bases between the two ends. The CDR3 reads CASGDTDTQYF. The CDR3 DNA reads TGCGCCAGCGGGGACACAGATACGCAGTATTTT.

CDR3 protein: CASSPGGYEQYF. The CDR3 DNA reads TGCGCCAGCAGCCCAGGGGGGTACGAGCAGTACTTC. The chain combines TRBV4-3 with TRBJ2-7, with D possibly TRBD1 on 7 matching bases. V was cut by 4 bases and J by 4 bases, with 8 bases left in between. The germline V gene encodes CDR1 LGHNA and CDR2 YSLEER. The CDR3 extends over 12 amino acids.

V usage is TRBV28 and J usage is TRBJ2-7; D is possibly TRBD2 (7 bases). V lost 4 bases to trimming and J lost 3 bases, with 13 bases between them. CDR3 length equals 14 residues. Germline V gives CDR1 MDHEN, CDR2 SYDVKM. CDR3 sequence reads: CASSYEGGGYEQYF. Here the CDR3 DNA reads TGTGCCAGCAGTTACGAGGGGGGGGGCTACGAGCAGTACTTC. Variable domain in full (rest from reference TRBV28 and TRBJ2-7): DVKVTQSSRYLVKRTGEKVFLECVQDMDHENMFWYRQDPGLGLRLIYFSYDVKMKEKGDIPEGYSVSREKKERFSLILESASTNQTSMYLCASSYEGGGYEQYFGPGTRLTVT.

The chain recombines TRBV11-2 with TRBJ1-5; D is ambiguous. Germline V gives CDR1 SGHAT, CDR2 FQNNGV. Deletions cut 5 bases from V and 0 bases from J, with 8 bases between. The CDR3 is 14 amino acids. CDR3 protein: CASSHTDSNQPQHF. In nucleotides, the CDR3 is TGTGCCAGCAGCCACACGGATAGCAATCAGCCCCAGCATTTT.

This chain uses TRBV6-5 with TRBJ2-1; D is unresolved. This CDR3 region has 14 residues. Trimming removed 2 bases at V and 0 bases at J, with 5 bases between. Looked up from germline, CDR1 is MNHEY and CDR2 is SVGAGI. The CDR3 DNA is TGTGCCAGCAGTTACCTCCCCTCCTACAATGAGCAGTTCTTC. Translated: CASSYLPSYNEQFF.

For the CDR3, the DNA is TGTGCCAGCAGCTTAGCGCTGGCGGCTGAAGCTTTCTTT. This codes for CASSLALAAEAFF. The genes are TRBV7-2 and TRBJ1-1; no clear D. Germline V gene sequence: CDR1 SGHTA, CDR2 FQGNSA. The CDR3 extends over 13 amino acids. With 0 bases removed from V and 6 bases from J, the gap between germline ends came to 8 bases.

The CDR3 is CASSDRGETQYF. CDR3 DNA: TGTGCCAGTAGTGACAGGGGAGAGACCCAGTACTTC. The chain recombines TRBV19 with TRBJ2-5; 8 bases match TRBD1. The ends lost 5 bases at V and 4 bases at J; junction bases unmatched: 0. Germline CDR1 and CDR2: LNHDA and SQIVND (reference sequence). This CDR3 spans 12 amino acids.

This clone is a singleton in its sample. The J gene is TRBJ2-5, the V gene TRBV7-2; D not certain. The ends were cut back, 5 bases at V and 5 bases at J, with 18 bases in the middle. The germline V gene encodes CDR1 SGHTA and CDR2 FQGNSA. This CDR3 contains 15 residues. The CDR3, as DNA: TGTGCCAGCAGCCTCGGGCCTAGGGAAGGGGAGACCCAGTACTTC. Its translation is CASSLGPREGETQYF.

This CDR3 reads CASSIKGYTEAFF. The DNA for the CDR3 is TGTGCCAGTAGTATAAAGGGGTATACTGAAGCTTTCTTT. The chain combines TRBV19 with TRBJ1-1; D possibly corresponds to TRBD1 (5 bases). Germline CDR1 LNHDA, CDR2 SQIVND (reference sequence). CDR3 length: 13 residues. V was trimmed by 2 bases and J by 5 bases, leaving 9 bases between them.